The clone carrying this T cell receptor beta chain is categorized as medium-sized. Its matching antigen is unknown. CD25-based Treg depletion was applied to purified naive CD4+ T cells. Broader study findings: Tumor Tregs overlapped most with tumor, then blood, naive CD4+ cells.

Amplification of TRBV12-4/TRBJ1-2 clonotypes used adaptor-ligated barcode primers. TCRdb recomputed calls from the multiplex PCR reads with MiXCR, one row per CDR3 protein. The sample consists of some 880 distinct CDR3 sequences, roughly 3.5% of them appearing once. The CDR3 totals 13 residues. The V gene lost 5 bases and the J gene lost 2 bases, with 9 bases spanning the gap. Sequenced input: naive CD4+ T cells sorted from blood. Subset defined: naive CD4+ T cells, CD4+CD45RA+CD25-. The chain couples TRBV12-3 or TRBV12-4 to TRBJ1-2, with D possibly being TRBD1 (5 bases). The sequence derives from a female donor with breast cancer. CDR3 sequence (DNA): TGTGCCAGCAGTCCCGACAGAAACTATGGCTACACCTTC. Translated: CASSPDRNYGYTF.